A selection of T cell receptor beta chains follows, all from one sample in a study of CD8 T cells in Susac syndrome. TCRdb reprocessed the immunoSEQ multiplex PCR reads via MiXCR and lists one record per CDR3 protein. The sample holds about 240,000 distinct CDR3 sequences, less than 96% seen once. What was sequenced was CD4+ T cells from PBMCs. Every receptor here comes from a human donor with Susac syndrome. Both conserved end residues are part of each CDR3. D genes are given only for firm matches. Size tells how often a clone was seen (once, few, many) or the class of an expanded clone, and some rows leave it out.

cdr3_aa cdr3_nt v_call clone_size d_call j_call
CASSLPPGSGRAADTQYF TGTGCCAGCAGTCTTCCGCCTGGGTCTGGCAGGGCGGCAGATACGCAGTATTTT TRBV6-1 - - TRBJ2-3
CSAVAGTGILRETQYF TGCAGTGCAGTAGCCGGGACAGGGATATTGAGGGAGACCCAGTACTTC TRBV20-1 - TRBD1 TRBJ2-5
CASSQGSQNIQYF TGTGCCAGCAGCCAGGGATCCCAAAACATTCAGTACTTC TRBV2 - - TRBJ2-4
CSATFGGSNYGYTF TGCAGTGCTACCTTCGGGGGGAGTAACTATGGCTACACCTTC TRBV20-1 - - TRBJ1-2
CASSPTAVGNQPQHF TGTGCCAGCTCACCGACAGCCGTCGGGAATCAGCCCCAGCATTTT TRBV18 once - TRBJ1-5
CASSLGQGVRYEQYF TGTGCCAGCAGCTTAGGACAGGGGGTACGCTACGAGCAGTACTTC TRBV7-9 - TRBD1 TRBJ2-7
CASSQKGAGANVLTF TGTGCCAGCAGCCAAAAGGGCGCTGGGGCCAACGTCCTGACTTTC TRBV14 - - TRBJ2-6
CSVEADRVGTEAFF TGCAGCGTTGAAGCGGACAGGGTAGGCACTGAAGCTTTCTTT TRBV29-1 - TRBD1 TRBJ1-1
CASSPGTSGGGARDEQFF TGCGCCAGCAGCCCCGGGACTAGCGGGGGAGGGGCTCGAGATGAGCAGTTCTTC TRBV4-1 - TRBD2 TRBJ2-1
CAWSGNYEQYF TGTGCCTGGAGTGGAAACTACGAGCAGTACTTC TRBV30 - - TRBJ2-7
CAWSDRPSYEQYF TGTGCCTGGAGCGACAGGCCCTCCTACGAGCAGTACTTC TRBV30 once - TRBJ2-7
CASSAWGYTIYF TGTGCCAGCAGCGCATGGGGGTACACCATATATTTT TRBV2 - - TRBJ1-3
CATSDFGGTSGRWMDEQFF TGTGCCACCAGTGATTTTGGGGGGACTAGCGGGAGATGGATGGATGAGCAGTTCTTC TRBV24-1 - TRBD2 TRBJ2-1
CSVQGASGKKNEQFF TGCAGCGTTCAAGGGGCTAGCGGGAAGAAGAATGAGCAGTTCTTC TRBV29-1 - TRBD2 TRBJ2-1
CASRTAGTGGTDTQYF TGCGCCAGCAGAACAGCCGGGACAGGGGGCACAGATACGCAGTATTTT TRBV5-1 - TRBD1 TRBJ2-3
CASSQESTDLGGYTF TGTGCCAGCAGCCAAGAATCGACCGACCTTGGGGGCTACACCTTC TRBV3-1 - - TRBJ1-2
CASSLGANPGTQYF TGTGCCAGCAGCCTCGGGGCCAATCCGGGGACCCAGTACTTC TRBV7-2 - - TRBJ2-5
CASSSADSGANYGYTF TGCGCCAGCAGCTCGGCAGACTCAGGGGCTAACTATGGCTACACCTTC TRBV5-1 - - TRBJ1-2
CASSYGGRDTEAFF TGTGCCAGCAGTTACGGGGGGCGGGACACTGAAGCTTTCTTT TRBV6-5 - - TRBJ1-1
CASNPIADFTGNQPQHF TGTGCCAGCAATCCCATCGCGGATTTTACGGGCAATCAGCCCCAGCATTTT TRBV9 - - TRBJ1-5
CASSQSLSGYEQYF TGTGCCAGCAGCCAGTCCTTGTCCGGATACGAGCAGTACTTC TRBV3-1 - - TRBJ2-7
CASSQGLAGGLSDTQYF TGTGCCAGCAGCCAGGGACTAGCGGGAGGGCTCTCAGATACGCAGTATTTT TRBV4-2 - TRBD2 TRBJ2-3
CASSKTRFDPSTDTQYF TGTGCCAGCAGTAAAACCCGATTCGACCCGAGCACAGATACGCAGTATTTT TRBV2 - - TRBJ2-3
CSASMSLEGTQYF TGCAGTGCTAGCATGTCCCTCGAGGGGACCCAGTACTTC TRBV20-1 - - TRBJ2-5
CATSAGGPPDTQYF TGTGCCACCAGCGCGGGAGGGCCGCCAGATACGCAGTATTTT TRBV15 - TRBD2 TRBJ2-3
CASSPPGTYVSGANVLTF TGTGCCAGCTCACCACCAGGGACATACGTCTCTGGGGCCAACGTCCTGACTTTC TRBV18 - - TRBJ2-6
CASSFPDRGMEQYF TGTGCCAGCAGTTTTCCGGACAGGGGAATGGAGCAGTACTTC TRBV28 once TRBD1 TRBJ2-7
CASSWTYEQYF TGTGCCAGCAGTTGGACCTACGAGCAGTACTTC TRBV28 - - TRBJ2-7
CATSEQRTGDNEQFF TGTGCCACCAGTGAACAACGGACAGGGGACAATGAGCAGTTCTTC TRBV24-1 - TRBD1 TRBJ2-1
CASSLVPERNTIYF TGCGCCAGCAGCTTGGTACCGGAGCGGAACACCATATATTTT TRBV5-1 - - TRBJ1-3
CATVGGYEQYF TGTGCCACCGTAGGGGGCTACGAGCAGTACTTC TRBV28 once - TRBJ2-7
CASNSPSGANVLTF TGTGCCAGCAACAGTCCCTCTGGGGCCAACGTCCTGACTTTC TRBV7-9 - - TRBJ2-6